This passage covers 11 T cell receptor gamma chains from one sample sequenced in a study of gammadelta T cells in human blood. TCRdb reanalyzed the RT-PCR reads using CATT. The sample lists 130 or so gamma-chain clones; around 6.6% were seen once. Sequencing was performed on Vgamma9Vdelta2 gamma-delta T cells from infant blood. These receptors came from a human donor.

Within the sample, this clone is hyperexpanded (1% or more). A much more abundant neighbour one base away suggests this may be a read error. Other DNA sequences from this sample encode an identical CDR3 as well. V gene TRGV9 combines with J gene TRGJP. The length of the CDR3 is 16 residues. From germline, CDR1 is GITISATS and CDR2 ISYDGTV (reference sequence). V was clipped by 0 bases and J by 6 bases; unmatched bases: 2. The CDR3 DNA is TGTGCCTTGTGGGAGGTGCGAGAGTTGGGCAAAAAAATCAAGGTATTT. Translating it yields CALWEVRELGKKIKVF.

As concerns this clone: For this DNA, TCRdb reports the protein of a much larger clone, which diverges at residue 15, most likely from a read error; the protein presented here is translated directly from the DNA. V usage is TRGV9 and J usage is TRGJP. Germline CDR1 and CDR2: GITISATS and ISYDGTV (reference sequence). The CDR3 has 16 residues. The CDR3 region is CALWEVQELGKKIKLF. The CDR3 coding sequence is TGTGCCTTGTGGGAGGTGCAAGAGTTGGGCAAAAAAATCAAGTTATTT.

A remark on this clone: It is likely a read error: a sequence one base away is far more abundant. The chain combines TRGV9 with TRGJP. TCRdb supplies no J gene; here it was assigned by aligning the nucleotide sequence to germline. This CDR3 comprises 15 residues. Germline V gives CDR1 GITISATS, CDR2 ISYDGTV (reference sequence). V was pared by 4 bases and J by 4 bases, with 1 base of the junction left unmatched. In DNA form, the CDR3 reads TGTGCCTTGTGGGAACAAGAGTTGGGCAAAAAAATCAAGGTATTT. This gives the protein CALWEQELGKKIKVF.

On this clone: A single base is all that separates this from a far larger clone, so a read error is likely. The chain couples TRGV10 to TRGJP1. No J gene was available from TCRdb, and it was assigned here by a germline match of the DNA. TRGV10 is recorded as an ORF, its role being uncertain. The CDR3 length is 14 residues. In DNA form, the CDR3 reads TGTGCTGCGTGGGATTATACCACTGTTTGGTTCAAGATATTT. Its protein is CAAWDYTTVWFKIF.

By proportion, this clone is hyperexpanded. The rearrangement uses TRGV9 and TRGJP. V dropped 0 bases and J dropped 11; count of bases not matched to a gene: 7. Germline CDR1 GITISATS, CDR2 ISYDGTV (reference sequence). There are 16 residues in the CDR3. Here the CDR3 DNA reads TGTGCCTTGTGGGAGGTGGTATGGGTGGGCAAAAAAATCAAGGTATTT. Its protein is CALWEVVWVGKKIKVF.

This clone is termed large (0.1 to 1%). The chain uses TRGV10 and TRGJ1 or TRGJ2. TCRdb supplies no J gene; here it was assigned by aligning the nucleotide sequence to germline. TRGV10 counts as an open reading frame of uncertain function. Trimming at V came to 8 bases and at J to 5 bases, leaving 10 bases not matched to a gene. The CDR3 extends over 13 amino acids. CDR3 sequence: CAAWDSEDYKKLF. The CDR3 bases are TGTGCTGCGTGGGATAGTGAGGATTATAAGAAACTCTTT.

Turning to this clone: It differs at one base from a far larger clone, so likely a read error. The chain is built from TRGV10 and TRGJP1. TCRdb records no J gene; here it was assigned by comparing the DNA to germline. TRGV10 is assigned to the ORF class and has an uncertain function. V gave up 8 bases and J gave up 3 bases; unmatched junction bases: 7. The CDR3 consists of 14 residues. CDR3 residues: CAAWDRATGWFKIF. DNA for the CDR3: TGTGCTGCGTGGGATCGGGCCACTGGTTGGTTCAAGATATTT.

By proportion, this clone is large. This sequence joins TRGV9 and TRGJP. TCRdb gives no J gene; it was assigned here by matching the DNA to germline. The trim removed 5 bases at V and 3 bases at J, leaving 4 bases unmatched. Germline V gene data show CDR1 as GITISATS and CDR2 as ISYDGTV (reference sequence). The CDR3 extends over 16 amino acids. The CDR3 DNA sequence: TGTGCCTTGTGGGGTGCGCAAGAGTTGGGCAAAAAAATCAAGGTATTT. Its translation is CALWGAQELGKKIKVF.

This clone was counted a few times. A single base separates this from a much larger clone, so it may be a read error. The chain couples TRGV9 to TRGJP. Matching the DNA to germline supplied the J gene, which TCRdb does not give. V was pared by 6 bases and J by 6 bases, with 11 bases of the junction left unmatched. This CDR3 spans 17 amino acids. Germline loops: CDR1 GITISATS, CDR2 ISYDGTV (reference sequence). CDR3 DNA sequence: TGTGCCTTGTGGAAGCAACAGGGAGAGTTGGGCAAAAAAATCAAGGTATTT. Translating it yields CALWKQQGELGKKIKVF.

Relative to its sample, this clone is large. One base separates it from a far larger clone, so it is likely a read error. The chain combines TRGV9 with TRGJP. Germline CDR1 and CDR2: GITISATS and ISYDGTV (reference sequence). The trim removed 0 bases at V and 5 bases at J, leaving 1 base unmatched. The CDR3 is made up of 16 amino acids. This CDR3 reads CALWEVEELGKKIKVF. CDR3 DNA sequence: TGTGCCTTGTGGGAGGTGGAAGAGTTGGGCAAAAAAATCAAGGTATTT.

This clone ranks as large. The V call is TRGV9, the J call TRGJP. After removal of 3 bases from V and 8 bases from J, the junction contained 7 bases not matched to a gene. CDR3 length: 16 residues. Germline CDR1 is GITISATS and CDR2 is ISYDGTV (reference sequence). CDR3 residues: CALWEPRKLGKKIKVF. CDR3 in DNA: TGTGCCTTGTGGGAGCCCCGAAAGTTGGGCAAAAAAATCAAGGTATTT.